The rows below give T cell receptor beta chains drawn from one sample of a study of T-cell reconstitution after alpha-beta-depleted transplantation in children. TCRdb ran MiXCR on the PCR reads and lists one entry per CDR3 protein. Of some 600,000 distinct CDR3 sequences listed, roughly 13% are singletons. The source material was PBMCs, mostly from graft donor cells, sampled 360 days after TCRalphabeta/CD19-depleted stem cell transplant. These receptors were taken from a male patient younger than 18 who had a stem cell transplant for acute myeloid leukemia, so the T cells may come from the graft donor. Each CDR3 is given with its conserved first and last residue. D genes are given only for firm matches. Clone size is shown for a subset of rows, as once, few, many or a class of expanded clone.

j_call,d_call,v_call,clone_size,cdr3_aa,cdr3_nt
TRBJ2-7,NA,TRBV29-1,NA,CSVGVLSYEQYF,TGCAGCGTTGGGGTTTTAAGCTACGAGCAGTACTTC
TRBJ2-1,TRBD2,TRBV5-6,many,CASSPAGGSYNEQFF,TGTGCCAGCAGCCCCGCGGGGGGTTCCTACAATGAGCAGTTCTTC
TRBJ2-2,NA,TRBV28,few,CASSYPQGLVVTGELFF,TGTGCCAGCAGTTACCCACAGGGATTGGTTGTCACCGGGGAGCTGTTTTTT
TRBJ2-2,NA,TRBV6-5,few,CASSTTTGELFF,TGTGCCAGCAGTACGACCACCGGGGAGCTGTTTTTT
TRBJ2-5,NA,TRBV19,NA,CASSILGTQYF,TGTGCCAGTAGTATCCTGGGGACCCAGTACTTC
TRBJ2-2,NA,TRBV7-2,NA,CASSLVIAGELFF,TGTGCCAGCAGCTTAGTTATCGCCGGGGAGCTGTTTTTT
TRBJ2-1,TRBD2,TRBV7-3,NA,CASSSHLLAGDFNEQFF,TGTGCCAGCAGCTCTCACTTACTAGCGGGAGATTTCAATGAGCAGTTCTTC
TRBJ2-5,TRBD2,TRBV15,NA,CATSRDWVAGYQETQYF,TGTGCCACCAGCAGAGATTGGGTAGCGGGGTACCAAGAGACCCAGTACTTC
TRBJ1-1,TRBD1,TRBV29-1,NA,CSDIRDSSEAFF,TGCAGCGATATCCGGGACAGCTCTGAAGCTTTCTTT
TRBJ2-2,NA,TRBV12-3/TRBV12-4,few,CASSSFLVTGELFF,TGTGCCAGCAGTTCGTTTCTGGTCACCGGGGAGCTGTTTTTT
TRBJ2-7,TRBD2,TRBV20-1,few,CSAASSGRLRTYEQYF,TGCAGTGCTGCCTCTAGCGGGAGGTTAAGGACCTACGAGCAGTACTTC
TRBJ2-7,NA,TRBV7-9,NA,CASGPPAGDRYEQYF,TGTGCCAGCGGCCCCCCCGCGGGAGACAGGTACGAGCAGTACTTC
TRBJ2-1,NA,TRBV29-1,NA,CSVEVQIGRPNEQFF,TGCAGCGTTGAAGTTCAGATTGGTAGGCCCAATGAGCAGTTCTTC
TRBJ2-7,TRBD1,TRBV24-1,NA,CATSTTGDEQYF,TGTGCCACCAGTACGACAGGGGACGAGCAGTACTTC
TRBJ2-2,NA,TRBV9,few,CASSAQGPLSTGELFF,TGTGCCAGCAGCGCCCAAGGCCCCCTTAGCACCGGGGAGCTGTTTTTT
TRBJ2-4,NA,TRBV20-1,few,CSARDRRAKNIQYF,TGCAGTGCTAGAGATCGCAGGGCCAAAAACATTCAGTACTTC
TRBJ2-3,NA,TRBV20-1,NA,CSAPFRAVSTDTQYF,TGCAGTGCTCCGTTCAGAGCGGTTAGCACAGATACGCAGTATTTT
TRBJ2-7,NA,TRBV5-4,few,CASSGNRDLGAYEQYF,TGTGCCAGCAGCGGAAACAGGGACCTCGGAGCCTACGAGCAGTACTTC
TRBJ2-7,TRBD1,TRBV28,NA,CASSLRGLQPKEQYF,TGTGCCAGCAGTTTAAGGGGGCTACAACCTAAGGAGCAGTACTTC
TRBJ2-7,TRBD1,TRBV29-1,few,CSVFPDRGNYEQYF,TGCAGCGTTTTTCCCGACAGGGGCAACTACGAGCAGTACTTC